Presented here are 30 T cell receptor beta chains from one specimen sequenced in a study of blood T cell repertoires in COVID-19. Sequencing was performed with immunoSEQ multiplex PCR; in TCRdb, only in-frame clones are kept and a portion is missing. This table holds around 70,000 clones, more than 75% found once. Material for sequencing was peripheral blood. These TCRs come from a woman of 80 years or more with active or convalescent COVID-19.

The V gene is TRBV6-5, the J gene TRBJ1-2, with TRBD1 matching over 7 bases. V dropped 3 bases and J dropped 8; count of bases not matched to a gene: 12. The CDR3 consists of 15 residues. Germline-derived CDR1 and CDR2 are MNHEY and SVGAGI. CDR3 residues: CASSYSGSTGKGYTF. DNA of the CDR3: TGTGCCAGCAGTTATTCCGGGTCGACAGGGAAGGGCTACACCTTC.

V gene TRBV7-8 combines with J gene TRBJ1-6, with D possibly matching TRBD1 (6 bases). This CDR3 is built from 15 residues. Trimming shortened V by 5 bases and J by 7 bases, and 15 bases separated the two germline ends. Per the germline V gene, CDR1 is SGHVS and CDR2 is FQNEAQ. The CDR3 loop reads CASSRPRGGNSPLHF. CDR3 in DNA: TGTGCCAGCAGCCGCCCGAGGGGGGGGAATTCACCCCTCCACTTT.

The chain carries TRBV7-9 and TRBJ2-3; a weak D match, TRBD2 (5 bases). V dropped 8 bases and J dropped 2 bases, with 17 bases sitting between them. Germline V gene sequence: CDR1 SEHNR, CDR2 FQNEAQ (reference sequence). This CDR3 spans 15 amino acids. The CDR3 DNA reads as TGTGCCAGCGGCCTGAGCCGGGGATACACAGATACGCAGTATTTT. This gives the protein CASGLSRGYTDTQYF.

The J gene is TRBJ1-1, the V gene TRBV19; D is unresolved. The V gene's germline CDR1 is LNHDA and CDR2 SQIVND (reference sequence). The V end was cut by 6 bases, the J end by 8 bases, with 16 bases between. The CDR3 totals 13 residues. Written as DNA, the CDR3 is TGTGCCAGTAGCGTCGGGGTTCGAGAAGAAGCTTTCTTT. The encoded protein is CASSVGVREEAFF.

V usage is TRBV6-1 and J usage is TRBJ1-2, with 8 bases identical to TRBD1. The CDR3 spans 15 residues. The germline CDR1 and CDR2 sequences are MNHNS and SASEGT. V trimming: 6 bases; J trimming: 4 bases; junction bases outside the gene matches: 10. The CDR3: CASRPSGGAGYGYTF. CDR3 DNA sequence: TGTGCCAGCAGACCTTCAGGGGGCGCTGGCTATGGCTACACCTTC.

With regard to this clone: The same CDR3 arises from other DNA sequences in this sample as well. The gene calls are TRBV7-2 and TRBJ2-1; a weak D match, TRBD2 (7 bases). V dropped 0 bases and J dropped 4 bases, with 10 bases sitting between them. CDR3 size: 15 residues. CDR1 is SGHTA and CDR2 is FQGNSA in the germline V gene. CDR3 amino acids: CASSLAGGPYNEQFF. The CDR3 coding sequence is TGTGCCAGCAGCTTAGCGGGGGGGCCTTACAATGAGCAGTTCTTC.

The chain recombines TRBV30 with TRBJ2-2, with 7 bases identical to TRBD2. Germline V CDR1 and CDR2: GTSNPN, SVGIG (reference sequence). The length of the CDR3 is 17 residues. The V segment lost 4 bases and the J segment 6 bases; nucleotides outside the gene matches: 17. CDR3 in DNA: TGTGCCTGGACCCGGCCCCAAGGACTAGTATGGGCCGGGGAGCTGTTTTTT. This codes for CAWTRPQGLVWAGELFF.

The chain couples TRBV11-2 to TRBJ1-1; 7 nucleotides match TRBD1. CDR1 SGHAT and CDR2 FQNNGV come from the germline V gene. The CDR3 runs to 12 residues. V lost 5 bases and J lost 10; bases outside the gene matches: 7. The CDR3 coding sequence is TGTGCCAGCAGCCCAACACAGGGGTTAGCTTTCTTT. Its translation is CASSPTQGLAFF.

The chain combines TRBV18 with TRBJ1-6, with D maybe TRBD1 (5 bases). Trimming took off 3 bases at V and 9 bases at J, with 6 bases between the two ends. This CDR3 comprises 12 residues. Germline loops: CDR1 KGHSH, CDR2 LQKENI. The CDR3 DNA follows: TGTGCCAGCTCACCGGACACTTCACCCCTCCACTTT. This codes for CASSPDTSPLHF.

The rearrangement joins TRBV5-6 to TRBJ2-7, with TRBD1 matching 7 bases. V shed 4 bases, J shed 2 bases, and the junction held 3 bases outside the gene matches. This CDR3 is built from 13 residues. Per the germline V gene, CDR1 is SGHDT and CDR2 is YYEEEE. Written as DNA, the CDR3 is TGTGCCAGCAGCCTTACAGGGGCCTACGAGCAGTACTTC. Translating it yields CASSLTGAYEQYF. Variable domain in full (rest from reference TRBV5-6 and TRBJ2-7): DAGVTQSPTHLIKTRGQQVTLRCSPKSGHDTVSWYQQALGQGPQFIFQYYEEEERQRGNFPDRFSGHQFPNYSSELNVNALLLGDSALYLCASSLTGAYEQYFGPGTRLTVT.

This chain uses TRBV10-1 with TRBJ1-3; the D gene is possibly TRBD1 (5 bases). V dropped 7 bases and J dropped 2 bases, with 15 bases sitting between them. The CDR3 is made up of 15 amino acids. CDR1 and CDR2 from the germline V gene are WNHNN and SYGVQD (reference sequence). Here the CDR3 DNA reads TGCGCCAGCATCACTCGCGCGGGGGCTGGAAACACCATATATTTT. It codes for CASITRAGAGNTIYF.

The chain recombines TRBV10-3 with TRBJ2-7; no firm D call. The CDR3 loop spans 15 amino acids. Trimming pared 3 bases from V and 6 bases from J, leaving 18 bases between. From germline, CDR1 is ENHRY and CDR2 SYGVKD. DNA of the CDR3: TGTGCCATCAGTGAAGATGAGGCGCCATCACGCGAGCAGTACTTC. It is translated as CAISEDEAPSREQYF.

This clone was observed once. The rearrangement joins TRBV12-3 or TRBV12-4 to TRBJ1-1; D remains ambiguous. Trimming left V 2 bases short and J 6 bases short, with 10 bases between. The length of the CDR3 is 13 residues. This chain's CDR3 is CASSLTGGPEAFF. Here the CDR3 DNA reads TGTGCCAGCAGTTTAACGGGAGGCCCTGAAGCTTTCTTT.

The chain is built from TRBV6-2 or TRBV6-3 and TRBJ1-6; tentatively, D is TRBD1 (6 bases). Trimming pared 4 bases from V and 7 bases from J, leaving 11 bases between. The CDR3 runs 14 residues. Germline assignment: CDR1 MNHEY and CDR2 SVGEGT. The CDR3 reads CASSFRGLNSPLHF. CDR3 DNA sequence: TGTGCCAGCAGTTTCAGGGGATTGAATTCACCCCTCCACTTT.

This rearrangement joins TRBV28 to TRBJ2-7; 8 bases line up with TRBD1. CDR1 is MDHEN, CDR2 SYDVKM, per germline. The junction had 15 bases not matched to a gene; V was cut back by 5 bases and J by 6 bases. The CDR3 extends over 16 amino acids. DNA of the CDR3: TGTGCCAGCAGTGAGACCGCGGACAGGGCCAGGGGCGAGCAGTACTTC. It codes for CASSETADRARGEQYF.

This chain uses TRBV3-1 (or the pseudogene TRBV3-2) with TRBJ1-6, with D uncertain. V lost 0 bases, J lost 9 bases, and 12 bases lay in between. Germline lookup yields CDR1 LGHDT and CDR2 YNNKEL (reference sequence). This CDR3 has 15 amino acids. CDR3 in amino acids: CASSQDIARPSPLHF. The CDR3 DNA follows: TGTGCCAGCAGCCAAGATATAGCTCGGCCTTCACCCCTCCACTTT.

The chain recombines TRBV7-7 with TRBJ2-1; D remains ambiguous. The germline V and J ends were trimmed by 2 bases and 6 bases, with 26 bases remaining between them. The CDR3 spans 19 residues. From germline, CDR1 is SSHAT and CDR2 FNYEAQ (reference sequence). The CDR3 protein is CASSLTSTRLVGVGNEQFF. As DNA, the CDR3 is TGTGCCAGCAGCTTAACGTCCACCCGTTTAGTAGGAGTCGGCAATGAGCAGTTCTTC.

The CDR3 spells CASSPGQAPRWGTEAFF. The DNA of the CDR3 is TGTGCCAGCAGCCCCGGACAGGCGCCCCGGTGGGGCACTGAAGCTTTCTTT. The rearrangement joins TRBV3-1 (or the pseudogene TRBV3-2) to TRBJ1-1; 7 bases align to TRBD1. This CDR3 spans 17 amino acids. V lost 4 bases and J lost 4; bases outside the gene matches: 15. The germline V gene encodes CDR1 LGHDT and CDR2 YNNKEL (reference sequence).

The J gene is TRBJ1-5, the V gene TRBV7-8; a possible D gene is TRBD1 (6 bases). The V and J ends lost 1 base and 3 bases respectively, with 19 bases between them. CDR3 length: 18 residues. Germline values: CDR1 SGHVS, CDR2 FQNEAQ. CDR3: CASSLDGMDRQINQPQHF. Here the CDR3 DNA reads TGTGCCAGCAGCTTAGACGGCATGGACAGACAAATCAATCAGCCCCAGCATTTT.

The chain couples TRBV30 to TRBJ2-5, with a possible D match to TRBD2 (5 bases). This CDR3 is 16 amino acids long. V lost 0 bases, J lost 5 bases, and 19 bases lay in between. Germline-derived CDR1 and CDR2 are GTSNPN and SVGIG (reference sequence). CDR3 DNA sequence: TGTGCCTGGAGTGTACGAAGGCTAGCCTTTCTGGAGACCCAGTACTTC. Amino acid sequence: CAWSVRRLAFLETQYF.

The sample holds a few counts of this clone. V usage is TRBV5-4 and J usage is TRBJ2-2; 7 bases fit TRBD2. This CDR3 is 17 amino acids long. In germline, CDR1 is SGHNT, CDR2 YYREEE (reference sequence). J was trimmed by 6 bases and V by 4 bases; bases with no gene match: 15. The CDR3 DNA is TGTGCCAGCAGCCCGAACGGACTAGGCCGACGGGCCGGGGAGCTGTTTTTT. Translating it yields CASSPNGLGRRAGELFF.

The chain employs TRBV12-3 or TRBV12-4 and TRBJ1-2; TRBD1 is a possible D gene (5 bases). V lost 6 bases to trimming and J lost 7 bases, with 15 bases between them. This CDR3 comprises 13 residues. The CDR3 loop is CASSPPQGSGYTF. CDR3 DNA sequence: TGTGCCAGCAGCCCCCCGCAGGGCAGTGGCTACACCTTC.

The J gene is TRBJ1-6, the V gene TRBV6-5; D unresolved. This CDR3 contains 15 residues. Trimming removed 0 bases at V and 6 bases at J, with 9 bases between. The germline V gene has CDR1 MNHEY and CDR2 SVGAGI. The CDR3 DNA is TGTGCCAGCAGTTACTCGGCAGTCCTTAATTCACCCCTCCACTTT. Translating it yields CASSYSAVLNSPLHF.

The chain employs TRBV6-6 and TRBJ1-1; D is undetermined. The CDR3 sequence is 16 residues long. V was shortened by 0 bases and J by 5 bases, with 16 bases between the two germline ends. Germline V gene data show CDR1 as MNHNY and CDR2 as SVGAGI (reference sequence). The CDR3 region is CASSYSVAGFLTEAFF. Written as DNA, the CDR3 is TGTGCCAGCAGTTACTCTGTCGCAGGATTTTTAACTGAAGCTTTCTTT.

V is TRBV28 and J is TRBJ2-3; 8 nucleotides line up with TRBD2. The germline CDR1 and CDR2 sequences are MDHEN and SYDVKM. The V and J ends lost 1 base and 10 bases, in that order; junction bases with no gene match: 10. The CDR3 totals 15 residues. CDR3 region: CASSLSGGTRRSQYF. DNA of the CDR3: TGTGCCAGCAGTTTATCGGGGGGGACTAGGCGGTCGCAGTATTTT.

V usage is TRBV5-5 and J usage is TRBJ2-5; D perhaps matches TRBD1 (5 bases). This CDR3 region has 15 residues. CDR1 is SGHKS and CDR2 is YYEKEE in the germline V gene (reference sequence). V lost 0 bases and J lost 3, with 12 bases in between. The DNA for the CDR3 is TGTGCCAGCAGCTTGGAAGTTCAGGGCGAAGAGACCCAGTACTTC. Translating gives CASSLEVQGEETQYF. Filled out from reference TRBV5-5 and TRBJ2-5, the complete variable domain reads DAGVTQSPTHLIKTRGQQVTLRCSPISGHKSVSWYQQVLGQGPQFIFQYYEKEERGRGNFPDRFSARQFPNYSSELNVNALLLGDSALYLCASSLEVQGEETQYFGPGTRLLVL.

This clone appeared once. This chain joins TRBV28 and TRBJ1-5; 7 bases line up with TRBD1. The V gene end was trimmed by 7 bases and the J gene end by 5 bases; junction bases not matched to a gene: 11. The CDR3 is 15 residues long. Germline assignment: CDR1 MDHEN and CDR2 SYDVKM. The DNA of the CDR3 is TGTGCCAGCACCACAACAGGGGAAGGAGATCAGCCCCAGCATTTT. Its translation: CASTTTGEGDQPQHF.

The V call is TRBV27, the J call TRBJ2-7, with D perhaps matching TRBD1 (5 bases). The CDR3 extends over 14 amino acids. CDR1 MNHEY and CDR2 SMNVEV come from the germline V gene (reference sequence). V was shortened by 5 bases and J by 2 bases, with 13 bases between the two germline ends. CDR3 nucleotide sequence: TGTGCCAGCAGTCCGCGACAGTCCCCCTACGAGCAGTACTTC. It yields the protein CASSPRQSPYEQYF.

The rearrangement joins TRBV9 to TRBJ2-1, with TRBD2 matching 14 bases. The CDR3 contains 18 residues. Germline V gene lookup returns CDR1 SGDLS and CDR2 YYNGEE. V lost 0 bases and J lost 3; bases outside the gene matches: 5. CDR3 amino acids: CASSVETSGGAVYNEQFF. The CDR3 DNA is TGTGCCAGCAGCGTAGAGACTAGCGGGGGGGCGGTCTACAATGAGCAGTTCTTC.

Many counts were recorded for this clone. The V and J genes are TRBV27 and TRBJ2-7; TRBD2 aligns across 9 bases. Trimming removed 7 bases from V and 3 bases from J; junction bases left unmatched: 4. Germline V gene data show CDR1 as MNHEY and CDR2 as SMNVEV (reference sequence). The CDR3 sequence is 13 residues long. The CDR3: CASNRAGGYEQYF. CDR3 DNA sequence: TGTGCCAGCAACAGAGCGGGGGGCTACGAGCAGTACTTC.